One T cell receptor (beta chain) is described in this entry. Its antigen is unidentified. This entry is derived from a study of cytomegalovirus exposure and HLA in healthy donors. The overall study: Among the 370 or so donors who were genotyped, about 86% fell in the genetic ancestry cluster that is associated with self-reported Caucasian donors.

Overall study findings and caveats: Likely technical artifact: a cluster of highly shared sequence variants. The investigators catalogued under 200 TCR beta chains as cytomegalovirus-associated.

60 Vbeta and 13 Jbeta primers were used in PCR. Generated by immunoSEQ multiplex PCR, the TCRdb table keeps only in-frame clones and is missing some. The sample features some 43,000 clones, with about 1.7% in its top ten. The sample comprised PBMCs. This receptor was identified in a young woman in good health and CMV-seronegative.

In DNA, the CDR3 is TGCGCCAGCAGCCGCGGACAGGGTGGGAACACTGAAGCTTTCTTT. Residues: CASSRGQGGNTEAFF. The chain employs TRBV5-1 and TRBJ1-1; 8 bases match TRBD1. In germline, CDR1 is SGHRS, CDR2 YFSETQ. J lost 1 base, V lost 4 bases, and 6 bases had no gene match. The CDR3 extends over 15 amino acids.